This entry describes one T cell receptor beta chain. Its antigen is unidentified. The sample is drawn from a study of shared clonotypes between healthy human individuals. Study-level information: Per donor, CD8 memory used one plate, CD8 naive used two, CD4 memory used three and CD4 naive used three. The study, taken as a whole, reports: On the whole, naive subsets had larger estimated richness than memory subsets had. Only blood samples were collected, and tissue repertoires likely differ.

Assay used: immunoSEQ multiplex PCR; TCRdb lists only in-frame clones, some missing. Of approximately 2.4 million clones in the sample, 95% are singletons; the top ten hold around 0.13%. Per the germline V gene, CDR1 is SEHNR and CDR2 is FQNEAQ (reference sequence). V lost 1 base and J 4 bases, leaving 10 bases between the germline ends. The CDR3 runs 14 residues. Sequenced sample: naive CD4+ T cells sorted from blood. Subset: CD45RA+ positively selected. The chain carries TRBV7-9 and TRBJ1-2; no definite D call. The clonotype was recovered from a man aged 18-30 years in good health. CDR3 DNA: TGTGCCAGCAGCTTAGACGAACGGATCTATGGCTACACCTTC. Translating gives CASSLDERIYGYTF. The full variable domain, completed using reference TRBV7-9 and TRBJ1-2, is DTGVSQNPRHKITKRGQNVTFRCDPISEHNRLYWYRQTLGQGPEFLTYFQNEAQLEKSRLLSDRFSAERPKGSFSTLEIQRTEQGDSAMYLCASSLDERIYGYTFGSGTRLTVV.